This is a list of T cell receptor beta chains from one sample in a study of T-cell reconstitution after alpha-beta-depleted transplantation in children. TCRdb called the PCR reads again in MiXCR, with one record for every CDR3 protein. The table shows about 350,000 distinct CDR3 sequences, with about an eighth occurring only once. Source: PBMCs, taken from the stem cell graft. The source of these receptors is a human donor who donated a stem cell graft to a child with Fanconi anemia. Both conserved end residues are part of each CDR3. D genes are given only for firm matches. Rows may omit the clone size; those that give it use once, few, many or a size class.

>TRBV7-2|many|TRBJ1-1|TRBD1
CASSFYGDRETFF
TGTGCCAGCAGCTTTTACGGGGACAGAGAGACTTTCTTT
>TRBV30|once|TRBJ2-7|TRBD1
CAGLGQVGSEQYF
TGTGCCGGCCTGGGACAGGTGGGGAGCGAGCAGTACTTC
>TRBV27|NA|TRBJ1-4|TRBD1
CASSLSWAGGEKLFF
TGTGCCAGCAGTTTATCATGGGCAGGGGGGGAAAAACTGTTTTTT
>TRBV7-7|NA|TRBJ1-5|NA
CASSFHRGHGNQPQHF
TGTGCTAGCAGCTTCCATCGAGGACATGGCAATCAGCCCCAGCATTTT
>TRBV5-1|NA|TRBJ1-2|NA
CASSLAGDNYGYTF
TGCGCCAGCAGCTTGGCTGGGGATAACTATGGCTACACCTTC
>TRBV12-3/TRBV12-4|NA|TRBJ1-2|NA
CASTGDRRGRGYTF
TGTGCCAGCACCGGGGACCGCCGCGGGCGAGGCTACACCTTC
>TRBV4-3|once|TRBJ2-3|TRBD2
CASSQDVAGGRADTQYF
TGCGCCAGCAGCCAAGATGTAGCGGGGGGTCGAGCAGATACGCAGTATTTT
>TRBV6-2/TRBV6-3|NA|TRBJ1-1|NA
CASSYLKTSEAFF
TGTGCCAGCAGTTACTTAAAGACCAGTGAAGCTTTCTTT
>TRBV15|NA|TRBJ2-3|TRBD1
CATSDDRGTDTQYF
TGTGCCACCAGCGATGACAGGGGCACAGATACGCAGTATTTT
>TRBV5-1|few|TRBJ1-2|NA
CASSFSGQGLYGYTF
TGCGCCAGCAGCTTTTCCGGGCAGGGCCTCTATGGCTACACCTTC
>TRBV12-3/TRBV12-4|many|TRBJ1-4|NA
CASSLKLAGKLFF
TGTGCCAGCAGTCTAAAACTTGCCGGAAAACTGTTTTTT
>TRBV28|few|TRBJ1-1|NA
CASIPLTGQAFF
TGTGCCAGCATCCCCCTGACAGGCCAAGCTTTCTTT
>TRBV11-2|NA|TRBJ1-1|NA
CASSNDLRAEAFF
TGTGCCAGCAGCAATGATCTACGCGCTGAAGCTTTCTTT
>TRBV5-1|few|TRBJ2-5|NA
CASTRTQYF
TGCGCCAGCACCAGGACCCAGTACTTC
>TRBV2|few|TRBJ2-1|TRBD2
CASSERGGGFDEQFF
TGTGCCAGCAGCGAGCGGGGGGGAGGCTTCGATGAGCAGTTCTTC
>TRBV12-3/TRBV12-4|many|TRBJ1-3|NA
CASSWGGGNTIYF
TGTGCCAGCAGTTGGGGAGGTGGAAACACCATATATTTT
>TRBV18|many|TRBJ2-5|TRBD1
CASSPPQGATETQYF
TGTGCCAGCTCACCACCACAGGGGGCGACGGAGACCCAGTACTTC
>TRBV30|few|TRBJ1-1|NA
CAWREDLNRNTEAFF
TGTGCCTGGAGGGAAGACCTGAACCGGAACACTGAAGCTTTCTTT
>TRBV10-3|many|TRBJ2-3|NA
CAISGEEEAYTQYF
TGTGCCATCAGTGGGGAAGAGGAGGCGTATACGCAGTATTTT
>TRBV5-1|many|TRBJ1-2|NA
CASSLGQLTNYGYTF
TGCGCCAGCAGCTTGGGACAGCTTACCAACTATGGCTACACCTTC
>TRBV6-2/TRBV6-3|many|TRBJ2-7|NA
CASFDSSTYEQYF
TGTGCCAGCTTCGACAGTAGCACCTACGAGCAGTACTTC
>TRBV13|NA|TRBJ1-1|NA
CASSSLDRLGTEAFF
TGTGCCAGCAGCTCGTTAGACCGCCTGGGGACTGAAGCTTTCTTT
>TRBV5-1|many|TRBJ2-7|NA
CASSLGGVDEQYF
TGCGCCAGCAGCTTGGGCGGCGTGGACGAGCAGTACTTC
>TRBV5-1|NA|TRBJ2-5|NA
CASSNPSQETQYF
TGCGCCAGCAGCAATCCCAGCCAAGAGACCCAGTACTTC
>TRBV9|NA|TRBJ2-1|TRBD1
CASSVGQGNNEQFF
TGTGCCAGCAGCGTTGGACAGGGGAACAATGAGCAGTTCTTC
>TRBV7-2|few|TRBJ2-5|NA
CASAMGLQETQYF
TGTGCGTCCGCGATGGGATTACAAGAGACCCAGTACTTC
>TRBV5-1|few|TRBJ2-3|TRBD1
CASSSLLQGASDTQYF
TGCGCCAGCAGCTCTCTGCTACAGGGGGCGTCAGATACGCAGTATTTT
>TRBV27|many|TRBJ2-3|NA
CASTRAGPADTQYF
TGTGCCAGCACCCGGGCGGGGCCTGCAGATACGCAGTATTTT
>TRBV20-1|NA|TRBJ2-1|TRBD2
CSARGDGGAYNEQFF
TGCAGTGCCCGGGGGGACGGTGGGGCCTACAATGAGCAGTTCTTC
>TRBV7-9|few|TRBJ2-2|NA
CASSPGHTGELFF
TGTGCCAGCAGCCCGGGGCACACCGGGGAGCTGTTTTTT
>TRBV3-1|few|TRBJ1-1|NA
CASSQAGGRDTEAFF
TGTGCCAGCAGCCAAGCTGGAGGGCGGGACACTGAAGCTTTCTTT